These 8 T cell receptor beta chains were all obtained from the same sample, sequenced in a study of blood T cell repertoires in COVID-19. Repertoires were generated with immunoSEQ multiplex PCR, while TCRdb's copy carries only in-frame clones and drops some. The sample holds around 210,000 clones, about 82% seen once. Sequences were obtained from peripheral blood. Source of these receptors: a man aged 45 to 65 with COVID-19, enrolled during active disease.

This chain links TRBV7-9 with TRBJ2-3; no clear D. The CDR3 runs 13 residues. Germline V gives CDR1 SEHNR, CDR2 FQNEAQ (reference sequence). V was cut by 5 bases and J by 3 bases, with 9 bases left in between. The CDR3 loop reads CASSGWATDTQYF. DNA of the CDR3: TGTGCCAGCAGCGGGTGGGCGACAGATACGCAGTATTTT.

The rearrangement uses TRBV18 and TRBJ2-1, with D perhaps matching TRBD1 (6 bases). The CDR3 extends over 16 amino acids. Germline CDR1 reads KGHSH; CDR2 reads LQKENI. V lost 9 bases and J 9 bases, leaving 27 bases between the germline ends. This chain's CDR3 is CASLGSSGDTFSEQFF. The CDR3 DNA is TGTGCCAGTCTAGGTTCGTCAGGGGACACTTTCAGTGAGCAGTTCTTC.

This clone was detected ten times or more. This CDR3 is also generated by other DNA sequences in the sample. CDR3 protein: CASSQAGEQYF. DNA for the CDR3: TGTGCCAGCAGCCAAGCGGGGGAGCAGTACTTC. The rearrangement links TRBV3-1 (or the pseudogene TRBV3-2) to TRBJ2-7; D perhaps matches TRBD2 (5 bases). Trimming removed 1 base at V and 7 bases at J, with 5 bases between. The CDR3 is 11 residues long. CDR1 and CDR2 (germline): LGHDT, YNNKEL (reference sequence).

The CDR3 region is CASVTIISGGIVKTQYF. The CDR3 DNA is TGTGCCAGCGTCACCATTATTTCCGGGGGGATCGTAAAGACCCAGTACTTC. The chain combines TRBV18 with TRBJ2-5, with 7 bases fitting TRBD2. This CDR3 has 17 residues. After removal of 8 bases from V and 6 bases from J, the junction contained 21 bases not matched to a gene. The V gene's germline CDR1 is KGHSH and CDR2 LQKENI.

The rearrangement uses TRBV12-3 or TRBV12-4 and TRBJ2-7, with D possibly matching TRBD2 (6 bases). V was clipped by 3 bases and J by 6 bases, with 9 bases between them. The CDR3 contains 12 residues. The CDR3 sequence is CASSFGGAEQYF. CDR3 sequence (DNA): TGTGCCAGCAGTTTTGGAGGGGCCGAGCAGTACTTC.

The chain has TRBV7-9 and TRBJ2-3; 7 positions agree with TRBD2. The CDR3 runs to 15 residues. The V gene's germline CDR1 is SEHNR and CDR2 FQNEAQ (reference sequence). J was trimmed by 8 bases and V by 4 bases; bases with no gene match: 12. The CDR3 nucleotides read TGTGCCAGCAGCTCCTACCCCATCGGGGGGTCTACGCAGTATTTT. The encoded protein is CASSSYPIGGSTQYF.

This chain uses TRBV27 with TRBJ2-7; weak D call: TRBD1 (6 bases). In germline, CDR1 is MNHEY, CDR2 SMNVEV (reference sequence). This CDR3 is 13 amino acids long. The V and J ends lost 10 bases and 1 base respectively, with 14 bases between them. The CDR3 nucleotides are TGTGCCACGCAGGACAGAGGATCCTACGAGCAGTACTTC. This sequence encodes CATQDRGSYEQYF.

This clone has a single count. V gene TRBV28 combines with J gene TRBJ2-3; 9 bases are a match to TRBD1. Germline CDR1 MDHEN, CDR2 SYDVKM. V shed 6 bases, J shed 2 bases, and the junction held 15 bases outside the gene matches. The CDR3 spans 18 residues. The CDR3 protein is CASSGESGTGGFTDTQYF. CDR3 bases: TGTGCCAGCAGCGGGGAGTCCGGTACAGGGGGCTTCACAGATACGCAGTATTTT.